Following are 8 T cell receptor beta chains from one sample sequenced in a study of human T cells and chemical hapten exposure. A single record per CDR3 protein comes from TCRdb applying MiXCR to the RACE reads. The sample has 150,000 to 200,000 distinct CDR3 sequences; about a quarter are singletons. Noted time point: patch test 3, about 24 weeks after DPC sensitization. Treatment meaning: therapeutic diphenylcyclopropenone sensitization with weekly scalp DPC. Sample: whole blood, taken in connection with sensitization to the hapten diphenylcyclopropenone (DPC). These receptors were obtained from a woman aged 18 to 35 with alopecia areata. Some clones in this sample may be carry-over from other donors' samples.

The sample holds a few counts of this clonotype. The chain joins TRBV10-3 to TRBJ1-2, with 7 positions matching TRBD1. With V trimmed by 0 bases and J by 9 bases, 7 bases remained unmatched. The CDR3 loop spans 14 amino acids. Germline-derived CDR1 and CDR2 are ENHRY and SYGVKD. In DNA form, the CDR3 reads TGTGCCATCAGTGAGTCGGGACAGCGCCATAGCTACACCTTC. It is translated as CAISESGQRHSYTF.

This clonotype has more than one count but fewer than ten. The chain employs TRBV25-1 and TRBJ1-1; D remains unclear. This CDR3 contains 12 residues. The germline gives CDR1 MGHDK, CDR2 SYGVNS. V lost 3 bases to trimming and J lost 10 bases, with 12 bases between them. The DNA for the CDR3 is TGTGCCAGCAGTGAGTCAATTGGAGGAGCTTTCTTT. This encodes CASSESIGGAFF.

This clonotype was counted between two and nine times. CDR3 bases: TGTGCCAGCAGCCGGGACGGGAATGAGCAGTTCTTC. Translated, it gives CASSRDGNEQFF. The chain has TRBV7-9 and TRBJ2-1, with D possibly being TRBD1 or TRBD2 (5 bases each). The CDR3 has 12 amino acids. The germline V and J ends were trimmed by 5 bases and 7 bases, with 9 bases remaining between them. Per germline, CDR1 SEHNR and CDR2 FQNEAQ (reference sequence).

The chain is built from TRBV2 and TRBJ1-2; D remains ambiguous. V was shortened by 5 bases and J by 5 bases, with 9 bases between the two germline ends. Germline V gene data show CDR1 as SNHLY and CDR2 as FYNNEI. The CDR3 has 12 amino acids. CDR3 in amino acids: CASSPGEYGYTF. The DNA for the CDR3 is TGTGCCAGCAGTCCCGGAGAGTATGGCTACACCTTC.

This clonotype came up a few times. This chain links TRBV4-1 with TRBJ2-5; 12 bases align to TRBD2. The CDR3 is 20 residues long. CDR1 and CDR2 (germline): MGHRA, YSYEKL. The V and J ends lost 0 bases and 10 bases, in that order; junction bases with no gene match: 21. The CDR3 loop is CASSQDPQSSGRASFSLQYF. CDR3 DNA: TGCGCCAGCAGCCAAGATCCGCAGTCTAGCGGGAGGGCCTCCTTCAGTCTCCAGTACTTC.

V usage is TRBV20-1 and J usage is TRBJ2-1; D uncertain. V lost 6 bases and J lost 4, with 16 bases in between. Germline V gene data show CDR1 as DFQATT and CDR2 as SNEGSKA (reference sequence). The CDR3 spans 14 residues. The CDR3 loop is CSAPPNLRYNEQFF. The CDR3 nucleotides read TGCAGTGCCCCCCCAAATCTTAGGTACAATGAGCAGTTCTTC.

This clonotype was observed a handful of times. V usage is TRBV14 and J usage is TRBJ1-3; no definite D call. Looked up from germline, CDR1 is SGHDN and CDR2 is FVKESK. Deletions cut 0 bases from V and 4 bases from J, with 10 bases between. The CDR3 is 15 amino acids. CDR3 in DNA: TGTGCCAGCAGCCAAGATTGGGGTTGGGGAAACACCATATATTTT. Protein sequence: CASSQDWGWGNTIYF.

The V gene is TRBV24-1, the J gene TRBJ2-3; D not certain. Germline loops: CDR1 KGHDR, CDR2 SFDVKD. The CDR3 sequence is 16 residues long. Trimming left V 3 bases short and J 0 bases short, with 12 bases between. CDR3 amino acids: CATSDALQISTDTQYF. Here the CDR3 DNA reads TGTGCCACCAGTGATGCCCTACAGATAAGCACAGATACGCAGTATTTT.